This is a list of T cell receptor beta chains from one sample in a study of shared clonotypes between healthy human individuals. TCRdb keeps only in-frame clones here, not all; method: immunoSEQ multiplex PCR. This table holds 950,000 to 1,100,000 clones, about 70% found once. The sequencing sample was made of memory CD4+ T cells sorted from blood. The receptors come from a man aged 18 to 30 in good health. CDR3s include the opening cysteine and the closing phenylalanine or tryptophan. A D gene is named only where the DNA matches it firmly. Clone size is given for some rows only: seen once, a few or many times, or a class if the clone is expanded.

clone size	V gene	J gene	D gene	CDR3 DNA	CDR3 protein
once	TRBV7-8	TRBJ2-5	NA	TGTGCCAGCAGCTGGGACACCCTAGAGACCCAGTACTTC	CASSWDTLETQYF
once	TRBV18	TRBJ2-5	TRBD2	TGTGCCAGCTCAGCTTTAGCGGGAGTCCAAGAGACCCAGTACTTC	CASSALAGVQETQYF
NA	TRBV2	TRBJ2-7	TRBD2	TGTGCCACCCAACTAGCGGTAAGCTCCTACGAGCAGTACTTC	CATQLAVSSYEQYF
NA	TRBV4-2	TRBJ2-2	NA	TGTGCCAGCAGCCAAGAAGGACGGCGCTCCGGGGAGCTGTTTTTT	CASSQEGRRSGELFF
NA	TRBV10-3	TRBJ1-6	TRBD1	TGTGCCATCAGTCCCGGGACAGGGGATAATTCACCCCTCCACTTT	CAISPGTGDNSPLHF
NA	TRBV7-9	TRBJ2-4	NA	TGTGCCAGCAGCTTAGCCCCAGGTAACATTCAGTACTTC	CASSLAPGNIQYF
NA	TRBV5-6	TRBJ2-7	TRBD1	TGTGCCAGCAGCTCCTGGACAGGAACCTACGAGCAGTACTTC	CASSSWTGTYEQYF
NA	TRBV11-3	TRBJ2-7	NA	TGTGCCAGCAGCCTTGGACAGACCTACGAGCAGTACTTC	CASSLGQTYEQYF
NA	TRBV5-6	TRBJ1-1	TRBD1	TGTGCCAGCAACTACATAGGGGGCGCGAACACTGAAGCTTTCTTT	CASNYIGGANTEAFF
NA	TRBV19	TRBJ2-7	NA	TGTGCCAGTAGCGATAACGGAGCCTACGAGCAGTACTTC	CASSDNGAYEQYF
NA	TRBV5-4	TRBJ2-5	TRBD1	TGTGCCAGCAGCTTTGTGGGCCCCGGGACAGAAGAGACCCAGTACTTC	CASSFVGPGTEETQYF
NA	TRBV28	TRBJ1-2	NA	TGTGCCAGCATATCCGGCTCTACTAACTATGGCTACACCTTC	CASISGSTNYGYTF
NA	TRBV9	TRBJ1-4	NA	TGTGCCAGCAGCGTAGGGGTATACCCTAATGAAAAACTGTTTTTT	CASSVGVYPNEKLFF
NA	TRBV18	TRBJ2-7	NA	TGTGCCAGCTCACCACCGTCAGGGGGGCTGAACGAGCAGTACTTC	CASSPPSGGLNEQYF
many	TRBV7-8	TRBJ1-2	NA	TGTGCCAGCAGCCTCCCGGGCAGGGTTTGGGGCTACACCTTC	CASSLPGRVWGYTF
few	TRBV7-2	TRBJ2-7	NA	TGTGCCAGCAGCTTAGACAGGAACTACGAGCAGTACTTC	CASSLDRNYEQYF
once	TRBV19	TRBJ1-2	NA	TGTGCCAGTAGTTCGCCGCAGGGGATTCGTGATGGCTACACCTTC	CASSSPQGIRDGYTF
NA	TRBV6-1	TRBJ2-5	TRBD2	TGTGCCAGCAGCTCAACTAGCGGCTCCCTGGGGACCCAGTACTTC	CASSSTSGSLGTQYF
NA	TRBV10-3	TRBJ2-4	TRBD2	TGTGCCATCAGTTCCGACGGGGGGTCCAAAAACATTCAGTACTTC	CAISSDGGSKNIQYF
NA	TRBV6-5	TRBJ1-2	NA	TGTGCCAGCACCCGTTCGGGAGGTGACTATGGCTACACCTTC	CASTRSGGDYGYTF
few	TRBV7-8	TRBJ2-7	NA	TGTGCCAGCAGCTTAGCGGGAGGACCCTACGAGCAGTACTTC	CASSLAGGPYEQYF
NA	TRBV7-8	TRBJ2-3	TRBD2	TGTGCCAGCAGCTTCCCGGGACTAGCGCCCGATACGCAGTATTTT	CASSFPGLAPDTQYF
NA	TRBV7-9	TRBJ1-4	TRBD1	TGTGCCAGCAGCTTACCCGGGACAGGGGTTGAGAAACTGTTTTTT	CASSLPGTGVEKLFF
NA	TRBV11-2	TRBJ2-5	NA	TGTGCCAGCAGCTTAGTGGGCTCAAGCGGAGAGACCCAGTACTTC	CASSLVGSSGETQYF
once	TRBV2	TRBJ1-2	NA	TGTGCCAGCAGCTCAGGGGTGGGCTACACCTTC	CASSSGVGYTF
NA	TRBV29-1	TRBJ2-5	NA	TGCAGCGTTGCCCAGGATAGCGGATGGGGACAAGAGACCCAGTACTTC	CSVAQDSGWGQETQYF
few	TRBV5-6	TRBJ1-3	NA	TGTGCCAGCAGCTTGGTGGAGGTTGAGAACACCATATATTTT	CASSLVEVENTIYF
few	TRBV29-1	TRBJ2-5	NA	TGCAGCGTTGACAGTACGAAGGGGGAGACCCAGTACTTC	CSVDSTKGETQYF
NA	TRBV5-1	TRBJ1-2	TRBD1	TGCGCCAGCAGCTTCTCGCAGGGGGGTACTGGCTACACCTTC	CASSFSQGGTGYTF
NA	TRBV27	TRBJ1-1	NA	TGTGCCAGTCGTACAGACACCCTAGTTATGAACACTGAAGCTTTCTTT	CASRTDTLVMNTEAFF
NA	TRBV30	TRBJ2-3	TRBD2	TGTGCCTGGACAGCGGGACTAGCCAGCGCAGATACGCAGTATTTT	CAWTAGLASADTQYF
once	TRBV7-9	TRBJ1-2	NA	TGTGCCAGCAGCTCGTCCGCGATCCCTTACTATGGCTACACCTTC	CASSSSAIPYYGYTF
NA	TRBV14	TRBJ2-7	NA	TGTGCCAGCAGCCACGACAGAGACTACGAGCAGTACTTC	CASSHDRDYEQYF
NA	TRBV27	TRBJ1-2	NA	TGTGCCAGCAGTTCTCGGGGGAGGGGAGAGAGCTATGGCTACACCTTC	CASSSRGRGESYGYTF
NA	TRBV7-6	TRBJ1-3	TRBD1	TGTGCCAGCAGCTTAGCTGAGGCAGGGGGCATATATTTT	CASSLAEAGGIYF
NA	TRBV28	TRBJ1-4	NA	TGTGCCAGCTCCAAGTATGCAACTAATGAAAAACTGTTTTTT	CASSKYATNEKLFF
many	TRBV7-8	TRBJ2-7	NA	TGTGCCAGCAGTCCTACCGGGACCAGCTTCTACGAGCAGTACTTC	CASSPTGTSFYEQYF
few	TRBV27	TRBJ1-4	TRBD1	TGTGCCAGCAGTCACAGGGGGCTGGGTGAAAAACTGTTTTTT	CASSHRGLGEKLFF
NA	TRBV5-1	TRBJ2-1	TRBD2	TGCGCCAGCAGCTTGGTCGCGGGAGGGCAATACAATGAGCAGTTCTTC	CASSLVAGGQYNEQFF
NA	TRBV7-7	TRBJ2-3	NA	TGTGCTAGCAGCCCTCTATCGGTGACAGATACGCAGTATTTT	CASSPLSVTDTQYF
many	TRBV7-2	TRBJ2-2	NA	TGTGCCAGCAGCTTAGCCCGTGAGACAGCTGAGCTGTTTTTT	CASSLARETAELFF
NA	TRBV29-1	TRBJ1-1	NA	TGCAGCGTTGTTCGGGAATGGAACACTGAAGCTTTCTTT	CSVVREWNTEAFF
many	TRBV4-1	TRBJ2-7	NA	TGCGCCAGCAGCCAAGAGGACAGTTACTACGAGCAGTACTTC	CASSQEDSYYEQYF
NA	TRBV10-2	TRBJ2-7	TRBD2	TGCGCCAGCAGATCCGGGACTAGCGCTTCCTACGAGCAGTACTTC	CASRSGTSASYEQYF
NA	TRBV6-1	TRBJ1-3	NA	TGTGCCAGCAGTGAAGAGGGACCTACGGGCGGAAACACCATATATTTT	CASSEEGPTGGNTIYF
few	TRBV6-5	TRBJ2-5	NA	TGTGCCAGCAGTTACTCGAGTGGGGGCAAAGAGACCCAGTACTTC	CASSYSSGGKETQYF
NA	TRBV5-4	TRBJ2-5	NA	TGTGCCAGCAGCTTGGGGGTTAACCCCCAAGAGACCCAGTACTTC	CASSLGVNPQETQYF